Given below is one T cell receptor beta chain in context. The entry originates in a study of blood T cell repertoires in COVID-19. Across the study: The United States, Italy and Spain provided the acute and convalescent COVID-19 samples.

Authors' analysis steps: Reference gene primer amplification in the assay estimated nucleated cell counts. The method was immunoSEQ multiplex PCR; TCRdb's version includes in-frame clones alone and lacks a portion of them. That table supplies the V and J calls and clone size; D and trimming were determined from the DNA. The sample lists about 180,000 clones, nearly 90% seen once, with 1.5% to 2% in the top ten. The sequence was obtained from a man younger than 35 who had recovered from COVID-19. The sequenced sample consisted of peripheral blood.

Written as DNA, the CDR3 is TGTGCCGGAGGGACTAGCGGCACAGATACGCAGTATTTT. Encoded protein: CAGGTSGTDTQYF. V is TRBV6-6 and J is TRBJ2-3, with TRBD2 matching over 10 bases. The CDR3 extends over 13 amino acids. The ends lost 11 bases at V and 1 base at J; junction bases unmatched: 3. Germline CDR1 reads MNHNY; CDR2 reads SVGAGI (reference sequence).